The 11 T cell receptor beta chains presented below share a single source sample, sequenced in a study of blood T cell repertoires in COVID-19. Assay used: immunoSEQ multiplex PCR; TCRdb lists only in-frame clones, some missing. The sample shows about 250,000 clones, 85% of them seen only once. The source material was PBMCs or T cells enriched from blood (not recorded which). Every receptor here comes from a woman aged 50 to 60 who had been exposed to COVID-19.

This clone has a single count. The V call is TRBV7-8, the J call TRBJ1-1; 9 bases align to TRBD1. The CDR3 length is 14 residues. Germline V lookup: CDR1 SGHVS, CDR2 FQNEAQ. The junction had 6 bases not matched to a gene; V was cut back by 5 bases and J by 5 bases. In DNA form, the CDR3 reads TGTGCCAGCAGCCGGACAGGGGTTAGGACTGAAGCTTTCTTT. As protein: CASSRTGVRTEAFF.

The chain uses TRBV7-2 and TRBJ2-1; D is perhaps TRBD2 (5 bases). The V gene lost 5 bases and the J gene lost 1 base, with 9 bases spanning the gap. CDR3 length: 14 amino acids. Looked up from germline, CDR1 is SGHTA and CDR2 is FQGNSA. CDR3 sequence reads: CASSPTGSYNEQFF. CDR3 coding DNA: TGTGCCAGCAGCCCGACGGGGTCCTACAATGAGCAGTTCTTC.

V is TRBV6-5 and J is TRBJ1-1, with D uncertain. Trimming stripped 8 bases from V and 0 bases from J, with 10 bases between. The CDR3 length is 13 residues. The V gene's germline CDR1 is MNHEY and CDR2 SVGAGI. CDR3 coding DNA: TGTGCCAGCGGACTGGGTTTGAACACTGAAGCTTTCTTT. Translation: CASGLGLNTEAFF.

This clone has only a few counts. The gene calls are TRBV2 and TRBJ1-3; 11 nucleotides line up with TRBD1. With V trimmed by 7 bases and J by 2 bases, 10 bases remained unmatched. The CDR3 covers 17 residues. Germline loops: CDR1 SNHLY, CDR2 FYNNEI. In DNA, the CDR3 is TGTGCCAGCAAGGACAGGGGGCGTATAGGGCCTGGAAACACCATATATTTT. Its translation: CASKDRGRIGPGNTIYF. The variable domain in full, with the rest retrieved from reference TRBV2 and TRBJ1-3, is EPEVTQTPSHQVTQMGQEVILRCVPISNHLYFYWYRQILGQKVEFLVSFYNNEISEKSEIFDDQFSVERPDGSNFTLKIRSTKLEDSAMYFCASKDRGRIGPGNTIYFGEGSWLTVV.

This chain uses TRBV2 with TRBJ2-1; TRBD1 might be the D (8 bases). This CDR3 is 15 amino acids long. Trimming pared 3 bases from V and 4 bases from J, leaving 13 bases between. Germline values: CDR1 SNHLY, CDR2 FYNNEI. DNA of the CDR3: TGTGCCAGCAGTGAGACAGGGGAGGGGTACAATGAGCAGTTCTTC. Protein sequence: CASSETGEGYNEQFF.

J is TRBJ1-2 and V is TRBV6-5, with 12 positions matching TRBD1. CDR1 is MNHEY and CDR2 is SVGAGI in the germline V gene. Trimming removed 5 bases from V and 8 bases from J; junction bases left unmatched: 6. The CDR3 extends over 14 amino acids. CDR3 nucleotides: TGTGCCAGCAGTCCTCCGGGACAGGGGGCAGGCTACACCTTC. As protein: CASSPPGQGAGYTF.

V and J are TRBV5-4 and TRBJ2-5; 7 nucleotides align to TRBD1. Germline V gene sequence: CDR1 SGHNT, CDR2 YYREEE (reference sequence). The CDR3 has 15 amino acids. J lost 5 bases, V lost 0 bases, and 7 bases had no gene match. CDR3 sequence reads: CASSLGQGVRETQYF. In DNA form, the CDR3 reads TGTGCCAGCAGCTTGGGGCAGGGGGTACGGGAGACCCAGTACTTC.

The CDR3 coding sequence is TGTGCCAGCAGCTCGGGTAGCGCGCCCGAAGCTTTCTTT. Translating gives CASSSGSAPEAFF. V and J are TRBV2 and TRBJ1-1; no firm D call. The CDR3 extends over 13 amino acids. Germline V gene data show CDR1 as SNHLY and CDR2 as FYNNEI. The V and J ends lost 6 bases and 8 bases respectively, with 16 bases between them.

The chain joins TRBV6-1 to TRBJ1-5; D uncertain. This CDR3 is 14 amino acids long. V was shortened by 3 bases and J by 0 bases, with 6 bases between the two germline ends. CDR1 MNHNS and CDR2 SASEGT come from the germline V gene. CDR3 coding DNA: TGTGCCAGCAGTGACACATATAGCAATCAGCCCCAGCATTTT. It codes for CASSDTYSNQPQHF.

V is TRBV6-2 or TRBV6-3 and J is TRBJ2-1; D might be TRBD2 (5 bases). This CDR3 contains 16 residues. The germline V gene encodes CDR1 MNHEY and CDR2 SVGEGT. V lost 3 bases, J lost 0 bases, and 12 bases lay in between. The CDR3 is CASSYRITSSYNEQFF. CDR3 DNA sequence: TGTGCCAGCAGTTATCGGATCACTAGCTCCTACAATGAGCAGTTCTTC.

The V call is TRBV5-1, the J call TRBJ2-1, with 8 positions matching TRBD2. From germline, CDR1 is SGHRS and CDR2 YFSETQ. V shed 2 bases and J 2 bases; nucleotides not matched to a gene: 3. CDR3 length: 15 amino acids. The chain's CDR3 is CASSFSGATYNEQFF. The DNA of the CDR3 is TGCGCCAGCAGCTTTAGCGGGGCCACCTACAATGAGCAGTTCTTC.